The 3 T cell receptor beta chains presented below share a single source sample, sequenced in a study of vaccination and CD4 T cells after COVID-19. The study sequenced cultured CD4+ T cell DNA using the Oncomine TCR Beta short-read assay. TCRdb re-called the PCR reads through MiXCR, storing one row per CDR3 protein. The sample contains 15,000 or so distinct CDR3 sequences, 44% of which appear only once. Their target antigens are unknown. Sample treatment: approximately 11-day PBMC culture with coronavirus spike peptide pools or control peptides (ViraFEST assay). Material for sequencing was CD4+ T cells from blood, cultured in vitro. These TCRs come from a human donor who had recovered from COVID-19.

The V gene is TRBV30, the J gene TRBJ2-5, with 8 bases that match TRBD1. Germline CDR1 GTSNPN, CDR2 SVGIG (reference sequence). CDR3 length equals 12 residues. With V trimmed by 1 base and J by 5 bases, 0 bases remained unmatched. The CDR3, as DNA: TGTGCCTGGAGTGGACAGGGGGAGACCCAGTACTTC. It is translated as CAWSGQGETQYF.

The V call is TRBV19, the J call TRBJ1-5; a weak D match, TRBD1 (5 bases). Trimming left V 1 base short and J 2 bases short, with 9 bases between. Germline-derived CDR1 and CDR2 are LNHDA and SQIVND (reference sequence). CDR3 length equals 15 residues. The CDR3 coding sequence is TGTGCCAGTAGTATAGGAGGGGACGGCAATCAGCCCCAGCATTTT. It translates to CASSIGGDGNQPQHF. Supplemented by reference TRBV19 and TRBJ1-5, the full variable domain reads DGGITQSPKYLFRKEGQNVTLSCEQNLNHDAMYWYRQDPGQGLRLIYYSQIVNDFQKGDIAEGYSVSREKKESFPLTVTSAQKNPTAFYLCASSIGGDGNQPQHFGDGTRLSIL.

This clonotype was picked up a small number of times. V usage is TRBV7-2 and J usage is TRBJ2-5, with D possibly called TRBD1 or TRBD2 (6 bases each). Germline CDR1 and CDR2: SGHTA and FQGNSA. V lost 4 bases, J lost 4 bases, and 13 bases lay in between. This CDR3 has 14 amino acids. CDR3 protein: CASSSRKGGETQYF. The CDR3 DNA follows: TGTGCCAGCAGCTCCAGGAAGGGGGGAGAGACCCAGTACTTC. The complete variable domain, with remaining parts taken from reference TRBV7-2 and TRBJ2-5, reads GAGVSQSPSNKVTEKGKDVELRCDPISGHTALYWYRQSLGQGLEFLIYFQGNSAPDKSGLPSDRFSAERTGGSVSTLTIQRTQQEDSAVYLCASSSRKGGETQYFGPGTRLLVL.